This TCR beta chain derives from a study of blood T cell repertoires in COVID-19. Clinical history reported by participants formed the basis on which cohorts were assigned. Using immunoSEQ multiplex PCR, the repertoire was profiled, and TCRdb retains in-frame clones only, with some absent. The data hold about 310,000 clones, with 75% to 90% observed a single time. The CDR3 extends over 15 amino acids. With V trimmed by 2 bases and J by 9 bases, 3 bases remained unmatched. The germline V gene has CDR1 MNHEY and CDR2 SVGAGI. The chain is built from TRBV6-5 and TRBJ1-6, with TRBD1 identical over 11 bases. This TCR came from a man between 60 and 75 years old who had recovered from COVID-19. Sequencing used PBMCs or T cells enriched from blood (not recorded which). The CDR3 bases are TGTGCCAGCAGTTACGGTGGACAGGGGGCTTCACCCCTCCACTTT. Translating gives CASSYGGQGASPLHF.